The text below deals with one T cell receptor (beta chain). TCRdb re-called the 5' RACE reads and gives one entry per CDR3 protein, without DNA. This repertoire includes around 220,000 distinct CDR3 sequences. This specimen belongs to a study of monozygotic twins with inflammatory bowel disease. The CDR3 contains 16 residues. Germline-derived CDR1 and CDR2 are SEHNR and FQNEAQ (reference sequence). This chain uses TRBV7-9 with TRBJ2-1; TCRdb proposes TRBD2, but this gene call is untestable without DNA. Sequenced input: blood. The clonotype originates from a human donor with ulcerative colitis or Crohn's disease, or a healthy co-twin of an affected twin (not recorded which). This CDR3 reads CASSFSPSGSYNEQFF.